The 8 T cell receptor beta chains below come from one sample, sequenced in a study of blood T cell repertoires in COVID-19. Using immunoSEQ multiplex PCR, the repertoire was profiled, and TCRdb retains in-frame clones only, with some absent. The sample contains roughly 380,000 clones, around 87% of which appear only once. Sequencing input: PBMCs or T cells enriched from blood (not recorded which). The receptors originated from a man between 25 and 39 years old who had recovered from COVID-19.

CDR3 sequence (DNA): TGCGCCAGCAGCTTTGCCTCGGCGACAGTGCCCACCGGGGAGCTGTTTTTT. Translating it yields CASSFASATVPTGELFF. The chain couples TRBV5-1 to TRBJ2-2; D possibly corresponds to TRBD1 (5 bases). Germline V gives CDR1 SGHRS, CDR2 YFSETQ. The CDR3 is 17 residues long. Trimming shortened V by 2 bases and J by 4 bases, and 18 bases separated the two germline ends.

The chain's CDR3 is CASSAWTGNTEAFF. The CDR3 DNA reads TGTGCCAGCAGCGCCTGGACAGGAAACACTGAAGCTTTCTTT. The chain is built from TRBV9 and TRBJ1-1; 7 nucleotides line up with TRBD1. J gave up 2 bases and V 3 bases, and 4 bases lay outside the gene matches. The CDR3 loop spans 14 amino acids. The germline gives CDR1 SGDLS, CDR2 YYNGEE.

The CDR3 is CASSLAGRGSETQYF. The CDR3 DNA follows: TGTGCCAGCAGCTTAGCGGGGAGAGGATCAGAGACCCAGTACTTC. The genes are TRBV11-1 and TRBJ2-5; the D gene is possibly TRBD2 (5 bases). This CDR3 comprises 15 residues. The V end was cut by 0 bases, the J end by 4 bases, with 12 bases between. Germline CDR1 and CDR2: SGHAT and FQDESV (reference sequence).

This chain uses TRBV12-3 or TRBV12-4 with TRBJ1-5, with TRBD1 as a possible D gene (5 bases). V lost 7 bases to trimming and J lost 9 bases, with 10 bases between them. The CDR3 consists of 11 residues. The DNA of the CDR3 is TGTGCCAGCAATCTCGGGGGGCCCCAGCATTTT. Translation: CASNLGGPQHF.

This chain links TRBV4-1 with TRBJ1-3; D unclear. The CDR3 loop spans 15 amino acids. The germline V gene has CDR1 MGHRA and CDR2 YSYEKL. V lost 1 base, J lost 0 bases, and 7 bases lay in between. The CDR3 here is CASSQGLHSGNTIYF. The CDR3 DNA sequence: TGCGCCAGCAGCCAAGGACTGCACTCTGGAAACACCATATATTTT.

Comments on this clone: In the same sample, other DNA sequences code for this CDR3. DNA of the CDR3: TGTGCCAGCAGCCAAGCCGGGAATCAGCCCCAGCATTTT. Translating it yields CASSQAGNQPQHF. This chain uses TRBV3-1 (or the pseudogene TRBV3-2) with TRBJ1-5; no clear D gene. This CDR3 comprises 13 residues. V was cut by 1 base and J by 4 bases, with 5 bases left in between. CDR1 is LGHDT and CDR2 is YNNKEL in the germline V gene (reference sequence).

V usage is TRBV7-8 and J usage is TRBJ2-2, with 10 bases identical to TRBD2. Germline V lookup: CDR1 SGHVS, CDR2 FQNEAQ. Germline trimming cut 2 bases from V and 7 bases from J; bases unmatched to any gene: 4. The CDR3 consists of 15 residues. CDR3 protein: CASSLRAGGFGELFF. DNA for the CDR3: TGTGCCAGCAGCTTAAGAGCGGGGGGGTTCGGGGAGCTGTTTTTT.

The chain recombines TRBV6-5 with TRBJ1-2, with D possibly matching TRBD1 (5 bases). The V end was cut by 2 bases, the J end by 2 bases, with 6 bases between. The CDR3 contains 13 residues. Germline V gene lookup returns CDR1 MNHEY and CDR2 SVGAGI. CDR3 region: CASSYDRNYGYTF. CDR3 nucleotides: TGTGCCAGCAGTTACGACAGAAACTATGGCTACACCTTC.